This T cell receptor beta chain was identified during a study of T cell clones after liver transplantation. Study context: Three of eight recipients were HCV-positive; others had non-autoimmune, non-viral indications. Until 12-24 months post-transplant, subjects got standard immunosuppression and no induction. Findings and caveats of the study: Post-transplant time points were not standardized, so conclusions are preliminary. Graft donor-reactive T cells possibly entered the graft instead of undergoing deletion.

This CDR3 region has 13 residues. Trimming left V 6 bases short and J 7 bases short, with 15 bases between. Germline V gives CDR1 MNHEY, CDR2 SVGAGI. TCRdb's table, derived via immunoSEQ multiplex PCR, lists solely in-frame clones and lacks some. The sample lists roughly 97,000 clones; roughly 80% were seen once. A word on this clone: What it recognizes is unknown.

The receptor comes from a human donor who received a liver transplant. Sequenced here: CD4+ T cells from blood, sampled before liver transplant. The chain is built from TRBV6-5 and TRBJ1-1, with D hard to call. CDR3 residues: CASRSYSALEAFF. CDR3 in DNA: TGTGCCAGCAGATCCTACAGCGCCCTTGAAGCTTTCTTT.